A selection of T cell receptor beta chains follows, all from one sample in a study of control samples from healthy donors and cancer patients. Assay: immunoSEQ multiplex PCR; the TCRdb copy retains only in-frame clones and omits some. The sample lists around 20,000 clones; approximately 78% were seen once. What was sequenced was PBMCs. Receptors originate from a man older than 75 with head and neck cancer. CDR3s include the opening cysteine and the closing phenylalanine or tryptophan.

V gene | CDR3 protein
TRBV18 | CASQQIRDYEQYF
TRBV27 | CASSSNTGSRYGYTF
TRBV9 | CASSVVMGRDTEAFF
TRBV9 | CASSPTTGVQNIQYF
TRBV2 | CASSVPGQGRNTIYF
TRBV4-1 | CASSQDSGPYEQYF
TRBV13 | CASSLGWTSAKEDTQYF
TRBV6-5 | CASSYGDRVGNEQFF
TRBV12-3/TRBV12-4 | CASSYNTYEQYF
TRBV7-2 | CASSFKPSGGALEQFF
TRBV20-1 | CSASRILAAPYEQYF
TRBV3-1/TRBV3-2 | CASSQDPSGVYEQFF
TRBV10-3 | CAISAGLPSYEQYF
TRBV5-6 | CASSFRNTEAFF
TRBV18 | CASSPFRTGNTEAFF
TRBV29-1 | CSAWDEKLFF
TRBV5-4 | CASSLGTGIYYGYTF
TRBV29-1 | CSVEGTSYSQYF
TRBV5-1 | CASSRTLDGYTF
TRBV6-5 | CASSYLDEQYF
TRBV4-1 | CASSQADRDNYGYTF
TRBV24-1 | CATSRTGDTDTQYF
TRBV5-1 | CASSLAAGQPDTQYF
TRBV21-1 | CASSKLRLTPGDLYSPLHF
TRBV24-1 | CATGERDDRTSTDTQYF
TRBV7-8 | CASSLWGLALTEETQYF
TRBV7-9 | CASSLEGGGGYTF
TRBV5-1 | CASSGLVGQGAQGYTF
TRBV19 | CASGGGENLADTQYF
TRBV7-3 | CASSREDTGELFF
TRBV7-3 | CASSLTSSGLYNEQFF
TRBV7-9 | CASSLAEGAGTEAFF
TRBV28 | CASSDPGTGYEKLFF
TRBV5-1 | CASSLGLTNYGYTF
TRBV5-4 | CASSLAGVTEAFF
TRBV30 | CAWSNPWGGVKTQYF
TRBV6-6 | CASSYSGQGTYGYTF
TRBV5-1 | CASSLDSAGGGETQYF